Listed here are 18 T cell receptor beta chains from one sample, sequenced in a study of blood T cell repertoires in COVID-19. This table comes from immunoSEQ multiplex PCR, and its TCRdb copy is limited to in-frame clones, with some not included. The data contain some 150,000 clones, approximately 87% of them seen just once; the ten biggest clones take up more than 3.5%. Sequenced sample: peripheral blood. Receptor source: a woman aged 40 to 50 with acute or convalescent COVID-19.

The chain is built from TRBV27 and TRBJ2-1, with D unclear. The germline CDR1 and CDR2 sequences are MNHEY and SMNVEV (reference sequence). The V end lost 3 bases, the J end lost 8 bases, and 5 bases lay between the germline ends. The CDR3 is 11 amino acids. The CDR3 DNA sequence: TGTGCCAGCAGTTTTATCGATGAGCAGTTCTTC. Protein: CASSFIDEQFF.

The chain combines TRBV13 with TRBJ2-7, with a weak D call TRBD1 (6 bases). The CDR3 has 15 residues. V was cut by 4 bases and J by 6 bases, with 19 bases left in between. Germline CDR1 PRHDT, CDR2 FYEKMQ (reference sequence). The CDR3 loop reads CASSSRDTPNGEQYF. The CDR3 nucleotides are TGTGCCAGCAGCTCCCGGGACACCCCGAATGGCGAGCAGTACTTC.

The chain is built from TRBV5-6 and TRBJ1-6; the match to TRBD1 covers 8 bases. CDR1 and CDR2 (germline): SGHDT, YYEEEE. This CDR3 spans 15 amino acids. Germline trimming cut 2 bases from V and 6 bases from J; bases unmatched to any gene: 4. CDR3 residues: CASSFRGQGNSPLHF. The CDR3 DNA reads as TGTGCCAGCAGCTTCAGGGGGCAAGGTAATTCACCCCTCCACTTT.

This chain connects TRBV6-5 to TRBJ1-2; TRBD1 is a possible D gene (5 bases). Germline-derived CDR1 and CDR2 are MNHEY and SVGAGI. The CDR3 extends over 13 amino acids. Trimming cost V 6 bases and J 4 bases, with 12 bases left between them. CDR3 coding DNA: TGTGCCAGCAGATCAGGGATTTTCTATGGCTACACCTTC. Translated: CASRSGIFYGYTF.

The CDR3 bases are TGCGCCAGCAGTGAGCCCAGAGGAAATTCACCCCTCCACTTT. Translation gives CASSEPRGNSPLHF. This sequence joins TRBV10-1 and TRBJ1-6; no clear D. Trimming took 2 bases from V and 7 from J, leaving 9 bases between them. Looked up from germline, CDR1 is WNHNN and CDR2 is SYGVQD (reference sequence). This CDR3 is 14 amino acids long.

The chain carries TRBV3-1 (or the pseudogene TRBV3-2) and TRBJ1-2; the match to TRBD1 covers 7 bases. V lost 4 bases and J lost 8; bases outside the gene matches: 7. This CDR3 comprises 13 residues. Germline values: CDR1 LGHDT, CDR2 YNNKEL (reference sequence). The CDR3 DNA reads TGTGCCAGCAGCCGGGAGACAGGGAGGGGCTACACCTTC. Translated: CASSRETGRGYTF.

The chain has TRBV5-1 and TRBJ2-3, with D maybe TRBD2 (5 bases). In germline, CDR1 is SGHRS, CDR2 YFSETQ. V lost 3 bases, J lost 0 bases, and 8 bases lay in between. The CDR3 is 14 amino acids. The CDR3 sequence: CASSSGLSTDTQYF. CDR3 sequence (DNA): TGCGCCAGCAGCTCTGGACTTAGCACAGATACGCAGTATTTT.

Only one count was recorded for this clone. The genes are TRBV9 and TRBJ1-4, with D unresolved. The V gene's germline CDR1 is SGDLS and CDR2 YYNGEE. V was pared by 3 bases and J by 6 bases, with 12 bases between. The CDR3 contains 14 residues. This CDR3 is CASSAMEVDEKLFF. DNA for the CDR3: TGTGCCAGCAGCGCGATGGAGGTTGATGAAAAACTGTTTTTT.

The table lists this clone with a count of one. The J gene is TRBJ2-5, the V gene TRBV5-1; tentatively, D is TRBD1 (6 bases). The CDR3 consists of 15 residues. V lost 3 bases, J lost 1 base, and 13 bases lay in between. The germline V gene encodes CDR1 SGHRS and CDR2 YFSETQ. CDR3 in DNA: TGCGCCAGCAGCTGGGGGAAGGGGGTCCAAGAGACCCAGTACTTC. Protein product: CASSWGKGVQETQYF.

The chain uses TRBV6-6 and TRBJ1-6, with 10 bases matching TRBD1. There are 16 residues in the CDR3. Germline V gene lookup returns CDR1 MNHNY and CDR2 SVGAGI (reference sequence). J lost 10 bases, V lost 5 bases, and 11 bases had no gene match. The CDR3 coding sequence is TGTGCCAGCAGTGGGACAGGGGTGGGGGTGAGATCACCCCTCCACTTT. Its protein is CASSGTGVGVRSPLHF.

The chain has TRBV19 and TRBJ1-3; TRBD1 is a possible D gene (6 bases). The CDR3 runs 16 residues. From germline, CDR1 is LNHDA and CDR2 SQIVND (reference sequence). Trimming stripped 3 bases from V and 1 base from J, with 13 bases between. In DNA form, the CDR3 reads TGTGCCAGTAGTATCGACAGGTCCGTATCTGGAAACACCATATATTTT. Amino acid sequence: CASSIDRSVSGNTIYF.

This clone turned up a few times. CDR3 bases: TGTGCCAGCAGTTTCTCCAGGACCTACGAGCAGTACTTC. Its translation: CASSFSRTYEQYF. This chain links TRBV27 with TRBJ2-7; no clear D gene. V was clipped by 3 bases and J by 2 bases, with 8 bases between them. The CDR3 totals 13 residues. CDR1 is MNHEY and CDR2 is SMNVEV in the germline V gene (reference sequence).

The chain employs TRBV5-6 and TRBJ1-5; D call uncertain. Germline CDR1 SGHDT, CDR2 YYEEEE. The CDR3 has 13 amino acids. V was shortened by 0 bases and J by 6 bases, with 7 bases between the two germline ends. The CDR3 region is CASSLASGQPQHF. DNA for the CDR3: TGTGCCAGCAGCTTGGCATCCGGTCAGCCCCAGCATTTT.

The chain has TRBV5-1 and TRBJ1-3; possible D gene TRBD1, 6 bases. Looked up from germline, CDR1 is SGHRS and CDR2 is YFSETQ. The V end lost 4 bases, the J end lost 4 bases, and 18 bases lay between the germline ends. This CDR3 has 16 amino acids. The DNA for the CDR3 is TGCGCCAGCAGCGCGGGGGCTCGGAATACAGGAAACACCATATATTTT. Its translation: CASSAGARNTGNTIYF.

This sequence joins TRBV27 and TRBJ1-6; 8 bases match TRBD1. Trimming removed 8 bases from V and 10 bases from J; junction bases left unmatched: 13. CDR1 MNHEY and CDR2 SMNVEV come from the germline V gene (reference sequence). CDR3 length: 15 residues. This CDR3 is CASSIERTGRSPLHF. The CDR3 DNA reads TGTGCCAGCTCCATAGAGAGGACAGGGCGCTCACCCCTCCACTTT.

The rearrangement links TRBV18 to TRBJ2-7; TRBD1 matches at 9 bases. Trimming took 4 bases from V and 6 from J; bases not matched to a gene: 13. CDR1 is KGHSH, CDR2 LQKENI, per germline. There are 16 residues in the CDR3. CDR3 sequence: CASSLYPGQGGGEQYF. CDR3 bases: TGTGCCAGCTCACTATACCCGGGACAGGGAGGGGGCGAGCAGTACTTC.

This clone was seen just once. The CDR3 spells CSVESSTSGMVKTQYF. CDR3 sequence (DNA): TGCAGCGTTGAAAGCTCGACTAGCGGGATGGTGAAGACCCAGTACTTC. The gene calls are TRBV29-1 and TRBJ2-5; TRBD2 aligns across 11 bases. CDR1 and CDR2 from the germline V gene are SQVTM and ANQGSEA. V lost 2 bases and J lost 6; bases outside the gene matches: 11. This CDR3 has 16 amino acids. The whole variable domain, remainder taken from reference TRBV29-1 and TRBJ2-5, is SAVISQKPSRDICQRGTSLTIQCQVDSQVTMMFWYRQQPGQSLTLIATANQGSEATYESGFVIDKFPISRPNLTFSTLTVSNMSPEDSSIYLCSVESSTSGMVKTQYFGPGTRLLVL.

The CDR3 sequence is CASSFQAGSTGELFF. CDR3 in DNA: TGTGCCAGCAGCTTTCAAGCGGGAAGCACCGGGGAGCTGTTTTTT. The chain is built from TRBV7-3 and TRBJ2-2; 7 bases are shared with TRBD2. Germline trimming cut 3 bases from V and 4 bases from J; bases unmatched to any gene: 5. The length of the CDR3 is 15 residues. Germline assignment: CDR1 SGHTA and CDR2 FQGTGA.